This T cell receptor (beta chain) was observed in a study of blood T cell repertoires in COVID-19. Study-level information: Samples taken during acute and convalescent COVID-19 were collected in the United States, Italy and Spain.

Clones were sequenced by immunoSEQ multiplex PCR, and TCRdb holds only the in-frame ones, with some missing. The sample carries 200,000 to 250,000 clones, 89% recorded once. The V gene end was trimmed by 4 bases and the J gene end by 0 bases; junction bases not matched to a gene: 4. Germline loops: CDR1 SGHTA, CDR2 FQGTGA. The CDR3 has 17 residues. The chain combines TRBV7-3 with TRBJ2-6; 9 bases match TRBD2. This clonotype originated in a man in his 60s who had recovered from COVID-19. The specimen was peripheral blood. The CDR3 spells CASSSTSGPSGANVLTF. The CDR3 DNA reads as TGTGCCAGCAGCTCCACTAGCGGGCCCTCTGGGGCCAACGTCCTGACTTTC.